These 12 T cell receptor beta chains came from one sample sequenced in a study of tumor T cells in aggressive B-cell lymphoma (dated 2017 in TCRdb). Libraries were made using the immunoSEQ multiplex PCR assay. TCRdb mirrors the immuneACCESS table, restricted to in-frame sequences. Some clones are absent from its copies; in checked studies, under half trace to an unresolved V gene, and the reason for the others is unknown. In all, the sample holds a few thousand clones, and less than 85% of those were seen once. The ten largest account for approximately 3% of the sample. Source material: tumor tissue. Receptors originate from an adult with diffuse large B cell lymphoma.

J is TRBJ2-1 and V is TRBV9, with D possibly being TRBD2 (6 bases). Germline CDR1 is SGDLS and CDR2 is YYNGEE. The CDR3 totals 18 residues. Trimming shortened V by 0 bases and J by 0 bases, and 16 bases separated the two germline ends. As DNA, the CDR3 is TGTGCCAGCAGCGTAGCGGGACTCCTACCCCTCTCCTACAATGAGCAGTTCTTC. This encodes CASSVAGLLPLSYNEQFF.

The CDR3 DNA reads as TGTGCCAGCAGCTTATACAGGCAGAACACTGAAGCTTTCTTT. Translating gives CASSLYRQNTEAFF. The rearrangement uses TRBV11-2 and TRBJ1-1; TRBD1 might be the D (5 bases). The CDR3 contains 14 residues. CDR1 and CDR2 from the germline V gene are SGHAT and FQNNGV. V gave up 2 bases and J gave up 1 base, with 8 bases separating them.

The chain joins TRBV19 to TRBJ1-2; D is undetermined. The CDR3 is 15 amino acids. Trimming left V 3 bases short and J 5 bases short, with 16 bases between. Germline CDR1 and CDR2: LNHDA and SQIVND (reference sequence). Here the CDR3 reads CASSIPGIGLYGYTF. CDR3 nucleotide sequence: TGTGCCAGTAGTATTCCCGGGATAGGGTTATATGGCTACACCTTC.

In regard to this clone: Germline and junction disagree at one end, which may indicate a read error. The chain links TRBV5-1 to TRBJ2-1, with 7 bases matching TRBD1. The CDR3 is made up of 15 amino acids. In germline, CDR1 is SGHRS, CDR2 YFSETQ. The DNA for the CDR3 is TGCGCTAGCAGCATGACAGGGTGGTCCTACAATGAGCAGTTCTTC. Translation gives CASSMTGWSYNEQFF. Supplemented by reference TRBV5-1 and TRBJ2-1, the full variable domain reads KAGVTQTPRYLIKTRGQQVTLSCSPISGHRSVSWYQQTPGQGLQFLFEYFSETQRNKGNFPGRFSGRQFSNSRSEMNVSTLELGDSALYLCASSMTGWSYNEQFFGPGTRLTVL.

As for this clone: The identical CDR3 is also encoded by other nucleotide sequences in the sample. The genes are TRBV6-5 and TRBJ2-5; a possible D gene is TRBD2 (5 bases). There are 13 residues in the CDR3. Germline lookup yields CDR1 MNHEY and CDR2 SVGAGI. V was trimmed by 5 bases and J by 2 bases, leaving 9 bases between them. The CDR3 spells CASSVGLQETQYF. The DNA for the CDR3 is TGTGCCAGCAGTGTAGGACTGCAAGAGACCCAGTACTTC.

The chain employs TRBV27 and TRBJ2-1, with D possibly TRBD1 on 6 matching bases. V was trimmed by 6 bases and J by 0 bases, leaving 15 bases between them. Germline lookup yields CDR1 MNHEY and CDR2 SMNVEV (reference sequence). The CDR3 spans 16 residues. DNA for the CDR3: TGTGCCAGCAGCCTAACTACAGGGACCTCCTACAATGAGCAGTTCTTC. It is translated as CASSLTTGTSYNEQFF.

The CDR3 DNA reads TGTGCCAGCAGCCAAGGGAGGGGTCAGCCCCAGCATTTT. Amino acid sequence: CASSQGRGQPQHF. The chain employs TRBV11-2 and TRBJ1-5; D may be TRBD1 (5 bases). CDR3 length: 13 amino acids. Per the germline V gene, CDR1 is SGHAT and CDR2 is FQNNGV. Trimming took 5 bases from V and 6 from J, leaving 11 bases between them.

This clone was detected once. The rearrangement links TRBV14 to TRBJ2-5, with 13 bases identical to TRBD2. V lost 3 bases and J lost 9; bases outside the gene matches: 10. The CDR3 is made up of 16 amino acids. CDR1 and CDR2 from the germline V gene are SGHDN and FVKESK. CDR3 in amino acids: CASSQATSGRSGAQYF. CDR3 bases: TGTGCCAGCAGCCAGGCGACTAGCGGGAGGTCTGGGGCCCAGTACTTC. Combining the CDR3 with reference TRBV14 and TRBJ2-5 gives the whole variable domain EAGVTQFPSHSVIEKGQTVTLRCDPISGHDNLYWYRRVMGKEIKFLLHFVKESKQDESGMPNNRFLAERTGGTYSTLKVQPAELEDSGVYFCASSQATSGRSGAQYFGPGTRLLVL.

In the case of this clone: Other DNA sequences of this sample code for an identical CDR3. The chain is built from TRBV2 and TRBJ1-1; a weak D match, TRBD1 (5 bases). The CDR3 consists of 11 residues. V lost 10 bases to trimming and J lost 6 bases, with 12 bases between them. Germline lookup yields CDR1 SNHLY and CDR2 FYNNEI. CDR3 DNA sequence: TGTGCCAAAAAGCGGGGGGCTGAAGCTTTCTTT. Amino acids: CAKKRGAEAFF. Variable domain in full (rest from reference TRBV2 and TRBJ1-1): EPEVTQTPSHQVTQMGQEVILRCVPISNHLYFYWYRQILGQKVEFLVSFYNNEISEKSEIFDDQFSVERPDGSNFTLKIRSTKLEDSAMYFCAKKRGAEAFFGQGTRLTVV.

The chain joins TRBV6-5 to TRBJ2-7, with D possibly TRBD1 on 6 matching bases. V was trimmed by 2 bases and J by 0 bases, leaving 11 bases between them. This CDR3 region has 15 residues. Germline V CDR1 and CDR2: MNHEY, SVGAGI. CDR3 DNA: TGTGCCAGCAGTTACGGCAGGGGAAGCTCCTACGAGCAGTACTTC. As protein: CASSYGRGSSYEQYF.

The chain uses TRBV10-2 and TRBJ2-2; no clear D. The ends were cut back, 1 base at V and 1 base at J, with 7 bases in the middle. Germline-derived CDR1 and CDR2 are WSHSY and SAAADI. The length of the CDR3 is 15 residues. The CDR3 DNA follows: TGCGCCAGCAGTGAGTTAGCTATGAACACCGGGGAGCTGTTTTTT. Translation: CASSELAMNTGELFF.

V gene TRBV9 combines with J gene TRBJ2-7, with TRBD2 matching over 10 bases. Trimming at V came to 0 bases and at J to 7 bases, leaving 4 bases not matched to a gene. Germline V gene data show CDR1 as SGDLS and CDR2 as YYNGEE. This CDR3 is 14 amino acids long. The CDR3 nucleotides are TGTGCCAGCAGCGTAGGAGCGGGAGGGCCGGAGCAGTACTTC. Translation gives CASSVGAGGPEQYF.